This entry lists 27 T cell receptor beta chains sequenced from one sample in a study of cytomegalovirus exposure and HLA in healthy donors. PCR employed 60 Vbeta and 13 Jbeta primers. TCRdb keeps only in-frame clones here, not all; method: immunoSEQ multiplex PCR. The sample records around 90,000 clones, approximately 81% being singletons. Input material: PBMCs. The receptor source for this set is a man aged 35 to 55 in good health and CMV-seropositive.

The V and J genes are TRBV9 and TRBJ2-5, with D perhaps TRBD2 (7 bases). V lost 0 bases and J lost 5, with 14 bases in between. The germline gives CDR1 SGDLS, CDR2 YYNGEE. This CDR3 has 15 residues. The CDR3 region is CASSVEGGGRETQYF. In DNA, the CDR3 is TGTGCCAGCAGCGTAGAAGGGGGGGGGAGGGAGACCCAGTACTTC.

This clone appeared a single time. The genes are TRBV28 and TRBJ2-4, with a tentative D call TRBD1 (6 bases). V lost 5 bases to trimming and J lost 3 bases, with 23 bases between them. The CDR3 spans 18 residues. Germline lookup yields CDR1 MDHEN and CDR2 SYDVKM. CDR3 protein: CASSPPRNRVRDKNIQYF. The CDR3 region has the DNA TGTGCCAGCAGTCCCCCGAGGAACAGGGTTAGGGACAAAAACATTCAGTACTTC.

This clone was recorded once. The chain joins TRBV14 to TRBJ2-1; weak D call: TRBD1 (5 bases). CDR3 length: 17 residues. The germline gives CDR1 SGHDN, CDR2 FVKESK. V lost 0 bases and J 6 bases, leaving 18 bases between the germline ends. CDR3 sequence (DNA): TGTGCCAGCAGCCAAGATAGGGGCAGGGAAGTCTTCAATGAGCAGTTCTTC. Its protein product is CASSQDRGREVFNEQFF. The variable domain in full, completed from reference TRBV14 and TRBJ2-1, reads EAGVTQFPSHSVIEKGQTVTLRCDPISGHDNLYWYRRVMGKEIKFLLHFVKESKQDESGMPNNRFLAERTGGTYSTLKVQPAELEDSGVYFCASSQDRGREVFNEQFFGPGTRLTVL.

V and J are TRBV5-1 and TRBJ1-2; no clear D. The V end was cut by 4 bases, the J end by 0 bases, with 16 bases between. The V gene's germline CDR1 is SGHRS and CDR2 YFSETQ. This CDR3 spans 16 amino acids. DNA for the CDR3: TGCGCCAGCAGCCAAAACAACAGAAGACCTAACTATGGCTACACCTTC. This encodes CASSQNNRRPNYGYTF.

CDR3 region: CASSYAGGVDYEQYF. The CDR3 DNA reads TGTGCCAGCAGTTACGCAGGGGGCGTAGACTACGAGCAGTACTTC. V and J are TRBV6-5 and TRBJ2-5, with 8 bases fitting TRBD1. With the DNA end fitting TRBJ2-7 better, the J assignment may be wrong. Germline values: CDR1 MNHEY, CDR2 SVGAGI. The CDR3 sequence is 15 residues long.

The chain carries TRBV28 and TRBJ2-1; the match to TRBD2 covers 11 bases. Germline V CDR1 and CDR2: MDHEN, SYDVKM. V lost 6 bases, J lost 10 bases, and 8 bases stayed unmatched. The CDR3 contains 14 residues. The DNA for the CDR3 is TGTGCCAGCAGCATTAGCGGGGGGGCTTGGGAGCAGTTCTTC. Translated: CASSISGGAWEQFF.

The genes are TRBV6-4 and TRBJ1-6, with TRBD1 matching 8 bases. This CDR3 region has 16 residues. The germline V gene has CDR1 MRHNA and CDR2 SNTAGT. CDR3 in DNA: TGTCCTCTACTAAACAGGGGGGAGACCTATAATTCACCCCTCCACTTT. It translates to CPLLNRGETYNSPLHF.

The chain employs TRBV7-2 and TRBJ2-2, with 11 bases that match TRBD2. V dropped 5 bases and J dropped 5; count of bases not matched to a gene: 4. Germline V gene lookup returns CDR1 SGHTA and CDR2 FQGNSA. CDR3 size: 15 residues. Here the CDR3 DNA reads TGTGCCAGCAGCCCCTTAGCGGGGGGGACCGGGGAGCTGTTTTTT. It encodes CASSPLAGGTGELFF.

The chain couples TRBV4-2 to TRBJ2-2; D not resolved. The germline V and J ends were trimmed by 3 bases and 0 bases, with 5 bases remaining between them. The CDR3 has 14 residues. The germline V gene has CDR1 LGHNA and CDR2 YNFKEQ. This CDR3 reads CASSQTTNTGELFF. The CDR3 nucleotides read TGTGCCAGCAGCCAGACAACGAACACCGGGGAGCTGTTTTTT.

This chain's CDR3 is CASSNKGGAGNTIYF. CDR3 bases: TGTGCCAGCAGCAATAAGGGAGGAGCTGGAAACACCATATATTTT. The chain links TRBV5-4 to TRBJ1-3; D is unclear. The CDR3 extends over 15 amino acids. V lost 4 bases, J lost 2 bases, and 13 bases lay in between. Germline V gene data show CDR1 as SGHNT and CDR2 as YYREEE (reference sequence).

This clone was detected only a few times. This chain uses TRBV2 with TRBJ2-1; 11 bases agree with TRBD2. Unmatched junction bases numbered 8, after V lost 6 bases and J lost 7 bases. This CDR3 spans 15 amino acids. In germline, CDR1 is SNHLY, CDR2 FYNNEI. CDR3 sequence reads: CASREGLAEGNEQFF. The DNA of the CDR3 is TGTGCCAGCAGGGAGGGACTAGCGGAGGGGAATGAGCAGTTCTTC.

The chain joins TRBV9 to TRBJ1-3; maybe TRBD1 (5 bases). The V gene lost 4 bases and the J gene lost 1 base, with 15 bases spanning the gap. The CDR3 covers 16 residues. Looked up from germline, CDR1 is SGDLS and CDR2 is YYNGEE. The CDR3 DNA is TGTGCCAGCAGCTTAGACATCCAGGGATCTGGAAACACCATATATTTT. Its translation: CASSLDIQGSGNTIYF.

The chain has TRBV4-1 and TRBJ2-5; 7 bases agree with TRBD1. J lost 4 bases, V lost 1 base, and 15 bases had no gene match. The CDR3 runs 18 residues. CDR1 and CDR2 from the germline V gene are MGHRA and YSYEKL. The CDR3 sequence: CASSQGVVGGVAGETQYF. DNA for the CDR3: TGCGCCAGCAGCCAAGGGGTAGTAGGGGGCGTAGCTGGAGAGACCCAGTACTTC.

The V gene is TRBV9, the J gene TRBJ2-1; 8 bases align to TRBD1. Per germline, CDR1 SGDLS and CDR2 YYNGEE. Trimming took 1 base from V and 9 from J; bases not matched to a gene: 9. There are 15 residues in the CDR3. The CDR3 is CASSVTTGVSGEQFF. CDR3 nucleotides: TGTGCCAGCAGCGTAACGACAGGGGTGTCGGGTGAGCAGTTCTTC. Using reference TRBV9 and TRBJ2-1 for the parts outside the CDR3, the full variable domain is DSGVTQTPKHLITATGQRVTLRCSPRSGDLSVYWYQQSLDQGLQFLIQYYNGEERAKGNILERFSAQQFPDLHSELNLSSLELGDSALYFCASSVTTGVSGEQFFGPGTRLTVL.

The rearrangement joins TRBV4-2 to TRBJ2-1, with 8 bases identical to TRBD2. Trimming cost V 2 bases and J 9 bases; bases outside gene matches: 9. The CDR3 totals 15 residues. CDR1 LGHNA and CDR2 YNFKEQ come from the germline V gene. Here the CDR3 reads CASSQPGGARSEQFF. The CDR3 nucleotides are TGTGCCAGCAGCCAACCCGGGGGGGCCAGAAGTGAGCAGTTCTTC.

This chain connects TRBV6-5 to TRBJ1-2; D gene uncertain. This CDR3 region has 13 residues. Deletions cut 2 bases from V and 10 bases from J, with 14 bases between. The germline V gene encodes CDR1 MNHEY and CDR2 SVGAGI. This CDR3 reads CASSYEGGGTYTF. CDR3 nucleotides: TGTGCCAGCAGTTACGAAGGTGGCGGTACCTACACCTTC.

The chain joins TRBV11-1 to TRBJ2-7; 14 bases are a match to TRBD2. The CDR3 sequence is 17 residues long. CDR1 and CDR2 from the germline V gene are SGHAT and FQDESV (reference sequence). The J segment lost 3 bases and the V segment lost 3 bases, leaving 7 bases of the junction unmatched. CDR3 in amino acids: CASSLGLAGASYYEQYF. Written as DNA, the CDR3 is TGTGCCAGCAGCTTGGGACTAGCGGGAGCGTCCTACTACGAGCAGTACTTC.

This sequence joins TRBV5-1 and TRBJ2-3, with D perhaps TRBD2 (6 bases). With 0 bases removed from V and 2 bases from J, the gap between germline ends came to 10 bases. The CDR3 extends over 15 amino acids. CDR1 is SGHRS and CDR2 is YFSETQ in the germline V gene. The CDR3 DNA reads TGCGCCAGCAGCTTGGGCGGGGTTGACACAGATACGCAGTATTTT. Encoded protein: CASSLGGVDTDTQYF.

The chain uses TRBV5-6 and TRBJ1-3; D is ambiguous. The V gene lost 0 bases and the J gene lost 0 bases, with 7 bases spanning the gap. The CDR3 consists of 15 residues. Germline lookup yields CDR1 SGHDT and CDR2 YYEEEE. The CDR3 DNA reads as TGTGCCAGCAGCTTGGGCGGATCCTCTGGAAACACCATATATTTT. Its protein product is CASSLGGSSGNTIYF. The whole variable domain, filled in from reference TRBV5-6 and TRBJ1-3, reads DAGVTQSPTHLIKTRGQQVTLRCSPKSGHDTVSWYQQALGQGPQFIFQYYEEEERQRGNFPDRFSGHQFPNYSSELNVNALLLGDSALYLCASSLGGSSGNTIYFGEGSWLTVV.

The rearrangement links TRBV5-8 to TRBJ1-1, with a weak D call TRBD1 (6 bases). CDR1 is SGHTS, CDR2 YDEGEE, per germline. The CDR3 has 14 residues. Trimming left V 0 bases short and J 7 bases short, with 13 bases between. The CDR3, as DNA: TGTGCCAGCAGCTTGGGGGCCGCGACAGGTGAAGCTTTCTTT. It codes for CASSLGAATGEAFF.

The CDR3 region is CASGTIYEQYF. CDR3 nucleotide sequence: TGTGCTAGTGGTACAATATACGAGCAGTACTTC. V gene TRBV12-5 combines with J gene TRBJ2-7, with D unclear. This CDR3 is 11 amino acids long. Between the trimmed V and J ends, which lost 5 bases and 4 bases, there was a span of 6 bases. Germline V CDR1 and CDR2: LGHNT, FRNRAP.

This clone was recorded a few times. The rearrangement joins TRBV5-8 to TRBJ2-7; 8 bases are a match to TRBD2. Per the germline V gene, CDR1 is SGHTS and CDR2 is YDEGEE. V gave up 0 bases and J gave up 4 bases; unmatched junction bases: 9. The CDR3 totals 16 residues. The CDR3 here is CASSLGWGGRWYEQYF. The CDR3 region has the DNA TGTGCCAGCAGCTTGGGATGGGGCGGGAGGTGGTACGAGCAGTACTTC.

In this sample, this clone turned up once. The rearrangement joins TRBV27 to TRBJ2-1; perhaps TRBD2 as D (6 bases). V shed 5 bases and J shed 8 bases, with 13 bases lying between them. Germline assignment: CDR1 MNHEY and CDR2 SMNVEV (reference sequence). The CDR3 spans 13 residues. The CDR3 region has the DNA TGTGCCAGCAGTGCCCGGGACTCACATGAGCAGTTCTTC. Translating gives CASSARDSHEQFF.

J is TRBJ1-4 and V is TRBV5-4; no clear D. CDR3 length equals 14 residues. V was trimmed by 1 base and J by 0 bases, leaving 4 bases between them. Germline V gene sequence: CDR1 SGHNT, CDR2 YYREEE (reference sequence). CDR3 sequence (DNA): TGTGCCAGCAGCTTGCATGCAACTAATGAAAAACTGTTTTTT. Translating it yields CASSLHATNEKLFF.

V gene TRBV28 combines with J gene TRBJ2-3, with D hard to call. V lost 3 bases and J 6 bases, leaving 7 bases between the germline ends. The CDR3 has 12 amino acids. In germline, CDR1 is MDHEN, CDR2 SYDVKM. The CDR3 loop reads CASSFKLDTQYF. As DNA, the CDR3 is TGTGCCAGCAGTTTTAAACTGGATACGCAGTATTTT.

This clone occurred a few times. The chain employs TRBV19 and TRBJ2-1, with TRBD1 identical over 9 bases. V shed 4 bases, J shed 6 bases, and the junction held 10 bases outside the gene matches. CDR3 length: 16 residues. Germline values: CDR1 LNHDA, CDR2 SQIVND (reference sequence). CDR3 amino acids: CASSTTGGPPANEQFF. In nucleotides, the CDR3 is TGTGCCAGTAGTACCACAGGGGGCCCCCCGGCCAATGAGCAGTTCTTC.

V and J are TRBV28 and TRBJ1-5, with 10 bases matching TRBD1. Trimming removed 7 bases from V and 3 bases from J; junction bases left unmatched: 6. The germline V gene encodes CDR1 MDHEN and CDR2 SYDVKM. The CDR3 contains 15 residues. CDR3 loop: CASIRDRGYNQPQHF. The DNA of the CDR3 is TGTGCCAGCATTCGGGACAGGGGCTACAATCAGCCCCAGCATTTT.